This T cell receptor beta chain comes out of a study of blood T cell repertoires in COVID-19. Repertoires were generated with immunoSEQ multiplex PCR, while TCRdb's copy carries only in-frame clones and drops some. The sample shows some 230,000 clones, approximately 80% of them seen only once. V trimming: 5 bases; J trimming: 3 bases; junction bases outside the gene matches: 4. The CDR3 spans 14 residues. Looked up from germline, CDR1 is MNHEY and CDR2 is SVGAGI. This clonotype was obtained from a woman aged 60-70 years who had recovered from COVID-19. This chain uses TRBV6-5 with TRBJ2-3, with 8 bases fitting TRBD2. Input material: peripheral blood. CDR3 coding DNA: TGTGCCAGCAGTCCGGGGGGGCGGACAGATACGCAGTATTTT. It translates to CASSPGGRTDTQYF.